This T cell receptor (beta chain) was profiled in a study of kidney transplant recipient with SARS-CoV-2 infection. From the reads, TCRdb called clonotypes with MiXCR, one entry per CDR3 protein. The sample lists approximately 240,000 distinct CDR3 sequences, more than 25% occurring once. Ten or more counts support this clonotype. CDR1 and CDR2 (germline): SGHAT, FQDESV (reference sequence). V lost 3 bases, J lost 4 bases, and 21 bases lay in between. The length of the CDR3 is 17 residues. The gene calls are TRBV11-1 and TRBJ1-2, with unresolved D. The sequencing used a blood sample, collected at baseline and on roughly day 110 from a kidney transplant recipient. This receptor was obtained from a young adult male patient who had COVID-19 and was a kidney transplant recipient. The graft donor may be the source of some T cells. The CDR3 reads CASSFRAKAGKTYGYTF. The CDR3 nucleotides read TGTGCCAGCAGCTTCAGAGCTAAGGCTGGAAAGACCTATGGCTACACCTTC.